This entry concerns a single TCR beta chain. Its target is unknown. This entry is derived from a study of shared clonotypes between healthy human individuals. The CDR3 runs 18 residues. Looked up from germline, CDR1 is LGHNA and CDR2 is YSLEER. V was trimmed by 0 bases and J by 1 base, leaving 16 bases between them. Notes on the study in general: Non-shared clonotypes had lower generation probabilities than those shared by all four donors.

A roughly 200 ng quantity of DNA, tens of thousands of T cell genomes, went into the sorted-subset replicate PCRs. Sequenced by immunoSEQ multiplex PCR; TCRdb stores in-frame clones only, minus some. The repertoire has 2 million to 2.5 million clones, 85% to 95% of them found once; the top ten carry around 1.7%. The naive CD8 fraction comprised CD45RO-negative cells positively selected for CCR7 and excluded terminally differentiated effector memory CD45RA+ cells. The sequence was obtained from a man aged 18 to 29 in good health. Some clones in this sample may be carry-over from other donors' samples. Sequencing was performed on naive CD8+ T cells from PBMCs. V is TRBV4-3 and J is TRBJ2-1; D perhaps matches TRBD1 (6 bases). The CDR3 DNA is TGCGCCAGCAGCCAAGAATATGGGTCAGGGGAATCCTACAATGAGCAGTTCTTC. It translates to CASSQEYGSGESYNEQFF.